Listed below are T cell receptor beta chains from one sample, sequenced in a study of T cell changes during pregnancy in multiple sclerosis. Sequencing was performed with immunoSEQ multiplex PCR; in TCRdb, only in-frame clones are kept and a portion is missing. The data contain roughly 90,000 clones, 90% to 95% of them singletons. The sequenced sample was peripheral blood, obtained in the first trimester of pregnancy. The receptor set was obtained from a female donor with multiple sclerosis, enrolled in a pregnancy study. The CDR3 runs from the conserved cysteine through the conserved F or W. The D gene is left open where the match is weak. Size tells how often a clone was seen (once, few, many) or the class of an expanded clone, and some rows leave it out.

>.|TRBJ1-1|.|TRBV30
CAWSSKPGTRNTEAFF
TGTGCCTGGAGTTCTAAGCCCGGTACCCGGAACACTGAAGCTTTCTTT
>TRBD1|TRBJ2-7|.|TRBV27
CASSSSRDRVAYEQYF
TGTGCCAGCAGTTCATCCCGGGACAGGGTCGCCTACGAGCAGTACTTC
>.|TRBJ2-2|.|TRBV19
CASSRTANTGELFF
TGTGCCAGTAGTCGGACAGCGAACACCGGGGAGCTGTTTTTT
>TRBD1|TRBJ2-1|.|TRBV7-3
CASSPRSGTGGSNEQFF
TGTGCCAGCAGCCCTCGGTCCGGGACAGGGGGGTCCAATGAGCAGTTCTTC
>.|TRBJ1-1|.|TRBV6-1
CASSVSWLAGFTEAFF
TGTGCCAGCAGTGTGAGTTGGCTTGCCGGGTTCACTGAAGCTTTCTTT
>.|TRBJ1-5|.|TRBV19
CASKGEGWQPQHF
TGTGCCAGTAAAGGCGAGGGCTGGCAGCCCCAGCATTTT
>.|TRBJ2-7|once|TRBV5-4
CASSPNRGGSYEQYF
TGTGCCAGCAGCCCAAACAGGGGGGGTTCCTACGAGCAGTACTTC
>TRBD2|TRBJ2-3|.|TRBV9
CASSPRPAGGVGGIDTQYF
TGTGCCAGCAGCCCCAGACCTGCCGGGGGAGTGGGGGGGATTGATACGCAGTATTTT
>.|TRBJ1-1|.|TRBV2
CASRVRGVNTEAFF
TGTGCCAGCAGGGTCCGGGGGGTTAACACTGAAGCTTTCTTT
>.|TRBJ2-4|.|TRBV7-8
CASSLVAAVGERTARNIQYF
TGTGCCAGCAGCTTAGTCGCAGCGGTCGGTGAGAGGACGGCTAGGAACATTCAGTACTTC
>TRBD2|TRBJ2-1|.|TRBV4-1
CASSPTIAGGHQEDEQFF
TGCGCCAGCAGCCCGACCATAGCGGGGGGCCACCAGGAGGATGAGCAGTTCTTC
>.|TRBJ1-1|.|TRBV6-5
CASSYPTGSITEAFF
TGTGCCAGCAGTTACCCCACAGGGTCGATCACTGAAGCTTTCTTT
>TRBD2|TRBJ2-7|.|TRBV7-8
CASSLDGRKGLAYEQYF
TGTGCCAGCAGCTTAGACGGGAGGAAGGGACTAGCCTACGAGCAGTACTTC
>.|TRBJ2-3|.|TRBV6-5
CASRVGGADTQYF
TGTGCCAGCAGAGTAGGGGGGGCAGATACGCAGTATTTT
>TRBD2|TRBJ2-2|.|TRBV11-2
CASSFGTRSTGELFF
TGTGCCAGCAGCTTTGGGACTAGATCCACCGGGGAGCTGTTTTTT
>TRBD1|TRBJ2-5|.|TRBV9
CASSPRQGQETQYF
TGTGCCAGCAGCCCTAGACAGGGGCAAGAGACCCAGTACTTC
>.|TRBJ1-5|once|TRBV27
CASSFVGQPQHF
TGTGCCAGCAGTTTTGTCGGTCAGCCCCAGCATTTT
>TRBD2|TRBJ2-7|.|TRBV5-6
CASSLVGGLAAYEQYF
TGTGCCAGCAGCTTGGTCGGGGGACTAGCGGCCTACGAACAGTACTTC
>.|TRBJ1-1|.|TRBV5-6
CASSLGDLNTEAFF
TGTGCCAGCAGCTTGGGAGATTTGAACACTGAAGCTTTCTTT
>TRBD1|TRBJ1-6|.|TRBV7-6
CASSFSTGAGQNSPLHF
TGTGCCAGCAGCTTTAGTACGGGGGCGGGACAGAATTCACCCCTCCACTTT
>TRBD1|TRBJ2-5|.|TRBV5-1
CASRSETGVRTQYF
TGCGCCAGCAGATCCGAGACAGGGGTTAGGACCCAGTACTTC
>.|TRBJ2-3|once|TRBV5-1
CASKGRRDKGTDTQYF
TGCGCCAGCAAGGGGCGCCGGGACAAAGGGACAGATACGCAGTATTTT
>.|TRBJ1-5|once|TRBV7-9
CASTQSREAPQHF
TGTGCCAGCACCCAGAGTAGGGAGGCGCCCCAGCATTTT
>TRBD2|TRBJ2-3|.|TRBV5-1
CASSLGSGGATDTQYF
TGCGCCAGCAGCTTGGGTAGCGGGGGGGCCACAGATACGCAGTATTTT
>.|TRBJ1-3|.|TRBV10-3
CAISGSSGNTIYF
TGTGCCATCAGTGGGAGTTCTGGAAACACCATATATTTT
>.|TRBJ1-1|.|TRBV25-1
CASSEGVDNTEAFF
TGTGCCAGCAGTGAGGGAGTTGATAACACTGAAGCTTTCTTT
>.|TRBJ2-7|.|TRBV2
CASGQLSSYEQYF
TGTGCCAGTGGGCAGTTGAGCTCCTACGAGCAGTACTTC
>.|TRBJ2-2|.|TRBV11-2
CASSWTPGAGELFF
TGTGCCAGCAGCTGGACTCCTGGGGCCGGGGAGCTGTTTTTT
>TRBD1|TRBJ2-1|.|TRBV7-6
CASSRQGVPSGNEQFF
TGTGCCAGCAGCCGCCAGGGGGTACCCTCTGGGAATGAGCAGTTCTTC
>.|TRBJ1-2|.|TRBV19
CASTGTSGYGYTF
TGTGCCAGTACAGGCACAAGTGGCTATGGCTACACCTTC
>.|TRBJ1-2|.|TRBV10-3
CAISESVADFTANYGYTF
TGTGCCATCAGTGAGTCAGTGGCAGACTTCACCGCGAACTATGGCTACACCTTC
>.|TRBJ1-1|.|TRBV7-9
CASSFAGPTEAFF
TGTGCCAGCAGCTTTGCGGGGCCCACTGAAGCTTTCTTT
>TRBD2|TRBJ2-3|.|TRBV5-1
CASSQLAGGFTDTQYF
TGCGCCAGCAGCCAACTAGCGGGGGGGTTCACAGATACGCAGTATTTT
>.|TRBJ2-6|.|TRBV5-4
CASSLDGSGANVLTF
TGTGCCAGCAGCTTGGACGGCTCTGGGGCCAACGTCCTGACTTTC
>TRBD1|TRBJ2-7|.|TRBV6-5
CASSLDRTYEQYF
TGTGCCAGCAGTTTGGACAGGACCTACGAGCAGTACTTC
>TRBD2|TRBJ2-7|.|TRBV2
CASRETSGALSYEQYF
TGTGCCAGCAGGGAGACTAGCGGGGCCCTCTCCTACGAGCAGTACTTC
>TRBD1|TRBJ1-2|.|TRBV4-1
CASSQDRTGNGYTF
TGCGCCAGCAGCCAAGACCGGACAGGGAATGGCTACACCTTC
>.|TRBJ1-2|.|TRBV6-6
CASTWMGQGGYTF
TGTGCCAGCACCTGGATGGGGCAGGGTGGCTACACCTTC
>TRBD2|TRBJ2-5|.|TRBV7-3
CASSLGLERGVNFQETQYF
TGTGCCAGCAGCTTAGGTTTGGAGCGGGGGGTTAATTTCCAAGAGACCCAGTACTTC
>.|TRBJ1-3|.|TRBV6-1
CASSETLGGTNSGNTIYF
TGTGCCAGCAGTGAAACCCTGGGCGGGACGAACTCTGGAAACACCATATATTTT
>TRBD2|TRBJ2-2|.|TRBV27
CASSYQTSGVKNTGELFF
TGTGCCAGCAGTTACCAGACTAGCGGGGTGAAGAACACCGGGGAGCTGTTTTTT
>.|TRBJ1-3|.|TRBV9
CASSVQGFSGNTIYF
TGTGCCAGCAGCGTGCAGGGCTTCTCTGGAAACACCATATATTTT
>.|TRBJ1-5|once|TRBV6-4
CASSEDSTNQPQHF
TGTGCCAGCAGCGAAGACAGTACCAATCAGCCCCAGCATTTT
>TRBD1|TRBJ1-1|.|TRBV5-8
CASSLTGYGTEAFF
TGTGCCAGCAGCCTGACAGGGTACGGGACTGAAGCTTTCTTT
>.|TRBJ2-6|.|TRBV7-8
CASSLRADRKSGANVLTF
TGTGCCAGCAGCTTGAGGGCGGATCGAAAATCCGGGGCCAACGTCCTGACTTTC
>TRBD2|TRBJ2-7|.|TRBV6-6
CASSYGLAVDSYEQYF
TGTGCCAGCAGTTATGGACTAGCGGTGGACTCCTACGAGCAGTACTTC
>.|TRBJ1-1|.|TRBV6-1
CASSSSKNTEAFF
TGTGCCAGCAGTAGTAGCAAGAACACTGAAGCTTTCTTT
>TRBD1|TRBJ2-5|.|TRBV7-9
CASHLPEVGTGDQETQYF
TGTGCCAGCCACCTTCCTGAGGTTGGGACAGGGGACCAAGAGACCCAGTACTTC
>.|TRBJ2-4|.|TRBV14
CASSQETGRKNIQYF
TGTGCCAGCAGCCAAGAAACAGGCCGCAAAAACATTCAGTACTTC
>TRBD1|TRBJ2-1|.|TRBV6-1
CASREPGQAYNEQFF
TGTGCCAGCAGAGAACCGGGACAGGCCTACAATGAGCAGTTCTTC